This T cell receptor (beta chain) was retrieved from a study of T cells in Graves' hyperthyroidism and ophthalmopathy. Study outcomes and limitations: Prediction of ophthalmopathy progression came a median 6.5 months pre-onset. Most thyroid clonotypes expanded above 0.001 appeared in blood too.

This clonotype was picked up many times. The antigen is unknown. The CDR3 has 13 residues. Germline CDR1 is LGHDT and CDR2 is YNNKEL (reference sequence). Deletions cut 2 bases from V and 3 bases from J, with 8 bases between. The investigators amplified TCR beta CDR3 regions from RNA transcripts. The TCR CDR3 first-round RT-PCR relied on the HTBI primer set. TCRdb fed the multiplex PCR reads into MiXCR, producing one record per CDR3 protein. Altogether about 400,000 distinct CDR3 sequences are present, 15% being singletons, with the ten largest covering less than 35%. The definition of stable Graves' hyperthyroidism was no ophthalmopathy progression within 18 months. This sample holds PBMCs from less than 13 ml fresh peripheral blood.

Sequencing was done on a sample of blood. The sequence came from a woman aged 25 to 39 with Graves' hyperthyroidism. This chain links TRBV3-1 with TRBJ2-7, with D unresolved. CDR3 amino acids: CASSQSVNYEQYF. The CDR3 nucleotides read TGTGCCAGCAGCCAATCAGTGAACTACGAGCAGTACTTC.